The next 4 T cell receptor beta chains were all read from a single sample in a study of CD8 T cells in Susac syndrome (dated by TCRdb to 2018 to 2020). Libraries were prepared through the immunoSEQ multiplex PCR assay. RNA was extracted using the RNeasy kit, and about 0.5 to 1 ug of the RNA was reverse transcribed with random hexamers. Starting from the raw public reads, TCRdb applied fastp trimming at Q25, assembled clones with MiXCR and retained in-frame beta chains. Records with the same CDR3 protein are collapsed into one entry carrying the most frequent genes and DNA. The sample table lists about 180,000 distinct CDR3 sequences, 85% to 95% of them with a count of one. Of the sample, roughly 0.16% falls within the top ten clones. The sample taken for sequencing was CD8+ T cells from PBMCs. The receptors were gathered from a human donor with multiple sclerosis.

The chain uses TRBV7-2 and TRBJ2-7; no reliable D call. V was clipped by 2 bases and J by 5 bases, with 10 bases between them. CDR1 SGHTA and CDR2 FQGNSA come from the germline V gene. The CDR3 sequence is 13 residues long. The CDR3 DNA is TGTGCCAGCAGCTTAACGAGTTGGCACGAGCAGTACTTC. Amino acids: CASSLTSWHEQYF.

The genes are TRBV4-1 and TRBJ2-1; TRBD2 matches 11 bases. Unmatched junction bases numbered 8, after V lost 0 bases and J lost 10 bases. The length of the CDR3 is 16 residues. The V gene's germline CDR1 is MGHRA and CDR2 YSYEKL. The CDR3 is CASSQDLTSGSREQFF. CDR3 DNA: TGCGCCAGCAGCCAAGATTTAACTAGCGGGAGTCGGGAGCAGTTCTTC.

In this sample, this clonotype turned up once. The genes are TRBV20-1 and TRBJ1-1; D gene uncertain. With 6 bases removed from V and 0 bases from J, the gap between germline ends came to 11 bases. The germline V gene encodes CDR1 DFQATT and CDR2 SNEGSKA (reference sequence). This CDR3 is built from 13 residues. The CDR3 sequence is CSARRYMNTEAFF. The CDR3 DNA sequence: TGCAGTGCGCGACGGTACATGAACACTGAAGCTTTCTTT.

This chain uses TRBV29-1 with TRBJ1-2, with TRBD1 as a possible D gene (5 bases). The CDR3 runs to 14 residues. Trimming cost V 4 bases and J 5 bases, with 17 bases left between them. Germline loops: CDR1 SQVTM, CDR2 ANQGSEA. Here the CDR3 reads CSVGGDSGGYGYTF. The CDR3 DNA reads TGCAGCGTTGGCGGGGACTCCGGGGGGTATGGCTACACCTTC.